The 2 T cell receptor beta chains below come from one sample, sequenced in a study of blood T cell repertoires in COVID-19 (TCRdb year 2020). Libraries came from the immunoSEQ multiplex PCR assay. As stored in TCRdb, this immuneACCESS dataset retains in-frame rearrangements with V and J assigned. A fraction of the clones does not appear; measured against another copy, unresolved V genes explain less than half of the discrepancy, and the remainder lacks a known reason. The sample yields about 70,000 clones; more than 75% were counted once. About 1.4% of the sample goes to the ten largest clones. The sample taken for sequencing was peripheral blood. These receptors all come from a human donor in a cohort sampled during active COVID-19.

The chain couples TRBV5-5 to TRBJ2-2; 7 positions agree with TRBD2. Unmatched junction bases numbered 13, after V lost 4 bases and J lost 4 bases. The CDR3 totals 17 residues. Looked up from germline, CDR1 is SGHKS and CDR2 is YYEKEE (reference sequence). The CDR3 nucleotides are TGTGCCAGCAGCGCCCCACCCGGAGGGAGGGCCACCGGGGAGCTGTTTTTT. Its protein is CASSAPPGGRATGELFF. Full variable domain (rest looked up from reference TRBV5-5 and TRBJ2-2): DAGVTQSPTHLIKTRGQQVTLRCSPISGHKSVSWYQQVLGQGPQFIFQYYEKEERGRGNFPDRFSARQFPNYSSELNVNALLLGDSALYLCASSAPPGGRATGELFFGEGSRLTVL.

This clone is a singleton in its sample. The rearrangement links TRBV6-1 to TRBJ1-6; D is unclear. This CDR3 comprises 16 residues. V was trimmed by 4 bases and J by 0 bases, leaving 10 bases between them. Germline V gene data show CDR1 as MNHNS and CDR2 as SASEGT. The CDR3 nucleotides are TGTGCCAGCAGTGTCGACTCCAGCTCCTATAATTCACCCCTCCACTTT. Its translation: CASSVDSSSYNSPLHF.